The rows below give T cell receptor beta chains drawn from one sample of a study of shared clonotypes between healthy human individuals. Here immunoSEQ multiplex PCR was the method, and the copy in TCRdb shows in-frame clones only, minus some. Here the sample spans about 2.4 million clones, 93% being singletons. Sequencing used naive CD4+ T cells from PBMCs. The receptors come from a man between 18 and 29 years old in good health. Some clones in this sample may be carry-over from other donors' samples. CDR3s include the opening cysteine and the closing phenylalanine or tryptophan.

v_gene	len	j_gene	CDR3aa
TRBV27	15	TRBJ2-2	CASSGSGANTGELFF
TRBV7-6	12	TRBJ2-1	CASSVRGTEQFF
TRBV6-1	12	TRBJ2-5	CASMGGSETQYF
TRBV14	16	TRBJ2-1	CASSGMTGALANEQFF
TRBV4-3	18	TRBJ2-6	CASSQARDRSSGANVLTF
TRBV5-8	15	TRBJ2-1	CASSLRGGTYNEQFF
TRBV5-5	14	TRBJ2-5	CASSLFRAQETQYF
TRBV18	15	TRBJ1-1	CASYYATGGNTEAFF
TRBV19	14	TRBJ1-2	CASRERATNYGYTF
TRBV28	14	TRBJ1-5	CASGGGVSNQPQHF
TRBV5-5	12	TRBJ2-7	CASSFSTGDSYF
TRBV28	15	TRBJ2-1	CASSLLGQGPIEQFF
TRBV5-1	17	TRBJ2-3	CASSPGLAAPSTDTQYF
TRBV21-1	15	TRBJ2-7	CASSKGGTSSYEQYF
TRBV19	13	TRBJ1-2	CASARTGTSGYTF
TRBV4-2	17	TRBJ2-7	CASSQDAAGLGGNEQYF
TRBV6-5	14	TRBJ2-5	CASSPDRGRETQYF
TRBV27	15	TRBJ2-5	CASSSRTRYQETQYF
TRBV5-1	14	TRBJ1-1	CASSPGQGRTEAFF
TRBV28	13	TRBJ2-3	CASMDRVTDTQYF
TRBV15	14	TRBJ2-2	CATSRDLKTGELFF
TRBV9	14	TRBJ2-3	CASSKLGATDTQYF
TRBV28	14	TRBJ1-1	CASSLVRVNTEAFF
TRBV19	15	TRBJ1-2	CASRSRGGSNYGYTF
TRBV18	15	TRBJ2-3	CASSPQLSVRDTQYF
TRBV5-1	15	TRBJ2-5	CASSLVGVGEETQYF
TRBV28	16	TRBJ1-3	CASSLVQGGSGNTIYF
TRBV5-1	14	TRBJ1-3	CASSLSLSGNTIYF
TRBV9	17	TRBJ2-7	CASSVGISGPLQDEQYF
TRBV28	15	TRBJ1-5	CASSASQGSGQPQHF
TRBV7-2	15	TRBJ2-4	CASSLPGVGGNIQYF
TRBV2	13	TRBJ1-1	CASRESGNTEAFF
TRBV7-8	13	TRBJ1-5	CASSGNPNQPQHF
TRBV5-6	14	TRBJ2-3	CASSLRWGGDTQYF
TRBV10-2	15	TRBJ2-3	CASRGDYLSTDTQYF
TRBV7-2	15	TRBJ1-5	CASSLAPGSNQPQHF
TRBV30	16	TRBJ2-2	CAWSPPFLPGAGELFF
TRBV7-2	15	TRBJ1-4	CASSQQLGQREKLFF
TRBV7-9	14	TRBJ2-7	CASSPGMGSYEQYF
TRBV6-1	19	TRBJ1-2	CASSEVVRGRTTPGYGYTF
TRBV10-2	15	TRBJ2-2	CASGGTGSNTGELFF
TRBV7-2	11	TRBJ2-5	CASSQAAEQYF
TRBV4-2	16	TRBJ1-1	CASSQGDQAPNTEAFF